The sequence of this T cell receptor (beta chain) was determined in a study of T cell repertoires in cytomegalovirus infection. Study-wide findings and caveats: Of the TCR beta families, the public ones yielded a cumulative frequency that identified carriers of CMV plus the relevant HLA. What dominated the ex vivo response were HLA-C-restricted CMV-specific TCR beta clonotypes.

Comments on this clonotype: Antigen specificity is unknown.

Germline V gene sequence: CDR1 SGHDN, CDR2 FVKESK. Losses at the gene ends were 6 bases for V and 2 bases for J; bases not matched to a gene: 6. This CDR3 comprises 15 residues. TCRdb re-derived calls from the reads in MiXCR, one entry per CDR3 protein. The repertoire has 200,000 or so distinct CDR3 sequences, about 30% of them found once; the top ten carry under 35%. The chain links TRBV14 to TRBJ1-1; 10 nucleotides match TRBD1. The sequenced material came from PBMCs. The TCR sequence derives from a human donor in good health (CMV status not recorded). Some clones in this sample may be carry-over from other donors' samples. CDR3 residues: CASRPWTGGNTEAFF. CDR3 DNA sequence: TGTGCCAGCAGGCCCTGGACAGGGGGAAACACTGAAGCTTTCTTT.